This T cell receptor beta chain was identified during a study of CD8 T cells in ankylosing spondylitis. TCRdb reanalysed the 5' RACE reads using MiXCR and keeps one entry per CDR3 protein. The table records around 890,000 distinct CDR3 sequences, around 11% of them present only once. This clonotype was seen a few times. The target antigen is unknown. CDR1 is SGHRS and CDR2 is YFSETQ in the germline V gene. This CDR3 comprises 14 residues. Unmatched junction bases numbered 7, after V lost 4 bases and J lost 7 bases. Points from the study as a whole: Reactive arthritis synovial fluid and blood previously showed some of these motif variants. There was a TCR beta motif, made of several highly homologous variants, that appeared characteristic of ankylosing spondylitis blood. The study looked at matched synovial fluid samples from ankylosing spondylitis patients. Disease-linked clones were reported to be significantly enriched there. Relatively rare in peripheral blood, disease-linked clones were also CD8+.

This receptor was identified in a male donor with ankylosing spondylitis. This chain links TRBV5-1 with TRBJ1-5; 8 positions agree with TRBD1. Specimen: blood, either unsorted or a sorted T cell fraction (not recorded which). The CDR3 is CASSPGQVGQPQHF. The DNA for the CDR3 is TGCGCCAGCAGCCCGGGACAGGTTGGCCAGCCCCAGCATTTT.